A few counts support the clone carrying this T cell receptor beta chain. Its antigen is unknown. The data originate from a study of response to subunit inactivated influenza vaccine. The CDR3 is 16 residues long. The V end was cut by 0 bases, the J end by 4 bases, with 16 bases between. Germline V gene data show CDR1 as SQVTM and CDR2 as ANQGSEA. Study-level points and caveats: Only a handful of new T cells, the authors suggested, are recruited with each seasonal influenza vaccination.

TCRdb reanalysed the RT-PCR reads using MiXCR and keeps one entry per CDR3 protein. The data show roughly 760,000 distinct CDR3 sequences, about 20% seen once. J is TRBJ1-3 and V is TRBV29-1; D is ambiguous. The receptor's source is a man aged 45-65 years who received an inactivated influenza vaccine. Sequenced material: PBMCs from blood, taken about 5 days after vaccination. In DNA, the CDR3 is TGCAGCGTTGAAGATCAAAAGGCCCGAGGCGGAAACACCATATATTTT. Translated, it gives CSVEDQKARGGNTIYF.